The 21 T cell receptor beta chains listed next were all sequenced from one sample in a study of neoadjuvant anti-PD-1 for oral cavity cancer. Measured with immunoSEQ multiplex PCR; TCRdb has only the in-frame clones, and not every one. The data show over 11,000 clones, 71% seen once. The starting material was PBMCs, obtained before nivolumab (anti-PD-1) treatment. The receptor source for this set is a person aged 35 to 85 with oral cavity squamous cell carcinoma.

This clone has a handful of counts. V is TRBV30 and J is TRBJ1-5; maybe TRBD1 (6 bases). Trimming pared 1 base from V and 4 bases from J, leaving 11 bases between. The CDR3 runs to 14 residues. Looked up from germline, CDR1 is GTSNPN and CDR2 is SVGIG (reference sequence). The CDR3 sequence: CAWSGGQDNQPQHF. CDR3 bases: TGTGCCTGGAGTGGGGGGCAGGATAATCAGCCCCAGCATTTT.

This clone was seen more than once but under ten times. J is TRBJ1-3 and V is TRBV2; the D is unclear. The CDR3 length is 13 residues. Trimming removed 6 bases from V and 1 base from J, with 7 bases in between. CDR1 is SNHLY and CDR2 is FYNNEI in the germline V gene. The CDR3 reads CASRRQSGNTIYF. In DNA form, the CDR3 reads TGTGCCAGCAGACGTCAATCTGGAAACACCATATATTTT.

This chain connects TRBV6-1 to TRBJ1-5, with 8 bases identical to TRBD1. CDR3 length equals 19 residues. Germline values: CDR1 MNHNS, CDR2 SASEGT. J was trimmed by 6 bases and V by 3 bases; bases with no gene match: 19. DNA of the CDR3: TGTGCCAGCAGTGACCGGTGGACAGGGAGCACCAGGGGGAGTCAGCCCCAGCATTTT. Its translation is CASSDRWTGSTRGSQPQHF.

The genes are TRBV6-1 and TRBJ2-1; 11 bases are shared with TRBD2. The CDR3 has 14 amino acids. Per the germline V gene, CDR1 is MNHNS and CDR2 is SASEGT. V shed 9 bases, J shed 9 bases, and the junction held 10 bases outside the gene matches. CDR3 nucleotide sequence: TGTGCCAGTAGGCTAGCGGGAGGAAAGACTGAGCAGTTCTTC. Amino acids: CASRLAGGKTEQFF.

This sequence joins TRBV11-2 and TRBJ2-2, with D unresolved. V was shortened by 5 bases and J by 4 bases, with 14 bases between the two germline ends. Germline CDR1 is SGHAT and CDR2 is FQNNGV. CDR3 length: 15 residues. In nucleotides, the CDR3 is TGTGCCAGCAGCCCATTCCCCCGTGGCACCGGGGAGCTGTTTTTT. Amino acid sequence: CASSPFPRGTGELFF.

The genes are TRBV7-6 and TRBJ2-5, with D possibly being TRBD1 or TRBD2 (5 bases each). The CDR3 has 15 amino acids. Trimming pared 4 bases from V and 1 base from J, leaving 13 bases between. Germline assignment: CDR1 SGHVS and CDR2 FNYEAQ. CDR3 nucleotides: TGTGCCAGCAGCTCACGTGGTGGGACCCAAGAGACCCAGTACTTC. Protein sequence: CASSSRGGTQETQYF.

The V gene is TRBV18, the J gene TRBJ2-7, with D perhaps matching TRBD1 or TRBD2 (5 bases each). Trimming took 2 bases from V and 6 from J, leaving 8 bases between them. This CDR3 has 12 residues. Per the germline V gene, CDR1 is KGHSH and CDR2 is LQKENI. For the CDR3, the DNA is TGTGCCAGCTCACCATCGGGGCGCGAGCAGTACTTC. Its translation: CASSPSGREQYF. The whole variable domain, remainder taken from reference TRBV18 and TRBJ2-7, is NAGVMQNPRHLVRRRGQEARLRCSPMKGHSHVYWYRQLPEEGLKFMVYLQKENIIDESGMPKERFSAEFPKEGPSILRIQQVVRGDSAAYFCASSPSGREQYFGPGTRLTVT.

The chain links TRBV11-3 to TRBJ2-2; 11 positions match TRBD2. The length of the CDR3 is 15 residues. Germline lookup yields CDR1 SGHNT and CDR2 YENEEA. The V segment lost 3 bases and the J segment 6 bases; nucleotides outside the gene matches: 3. The CDR3: CASSFTSGRAGELFF. The CDR3 DNA is TGTGCCAGCAGCTTTACTAGCGGGAGAGCCGGGGAGCTGTTTTTT.

The V and J genes are TRBV14 and TRBJ1-1, with D possibly being TRBD1 (5 bases). This CDR3 contains 15 residues. Germline lookup yields CDR1 SGHDN and CDR2 FVKESK. V was shortened by 2 bases and J by 4 bases, with 14 bases between the two germline ends. The CDR3 region is CASSQTGRLGTEAFF. CDR3 nucleotide sequence: TGTGCCAGCAGCCAAACGGGACGATTGGGCACTGAAGCTTTCTTT.

V is TRBV2 and J is TRBJ1-1, with D hard to call. There are 15 residues in the CDR3. Germline CDR1 and CDR2: SNHLY and FYNNEI. Trimming removed 4 bases at V and 1 base at J, with 13 bases between. CDR3: CASSAGSTANTEAFF. The CDR3 region has the DNA TGTGCCAGCAGTGCAGGTTCCACAGCGAACACTGAAGCTTTCTTT.

The rearrangement uses TRBV7-3 and TRBJ2-1, with 11 nucleotides matching TRBD2. This CDR3 has 14 amino acids. The germline V gene has CDR1 SGHTA and CDR2 FQGTGA. With 5 bases clipped from V and 7 bases from J, the junction kept 4 bases outside the gene matches. The CDR3 bases are TGTGCCAGCAGCCTGGGACTAGCGGCTAATGAGCAGTTCTTC. The encoded protein is CASSLGLAANEQFF. Full variable domain (rest looked up from reference TRBV7-3 and TRBJ2-1): GAGVSQTPSNKVTEKGKYVELRCDPISGHTALYWYRQSLGQGPEFLIYFQGTGAADDSGLPNDRFFAVRPEGSVSTLKIQRTERGDSAVYLCASSLGLAANEQFFGPGTRLTVL.

V is TRBV7-8 and J is TRBJ2-4; 7 bases align to TRBD2. Germline loops: CDR1 SGHVS, CDR2 FQNEAQ. There are 16 residues in the CDR3. The junction had 16 bases not matched to a gene; V was cut back by 6 bases and J by 8 bases. The CDR3 spells CASSLLREFARDIQYF. Written as DNA, the CDR3 is TGTGCCAGCAGTCTCCTGCGGGAGTTCGCCCGCGACATTCAGTACTTC.

V gene TRBV6-1 combines with J gene TRBJ2-3, with 10 bases identical to TRBD1. Looked up from germline, CDR1 is MNHNS and CDR2 is SASEGT. The CDR3 totals 15 residues. Germline trimming cut 5 bases from V and 6 bases from J; bases unmatched to any gene: 8. The CDR3 bases are TGTGCCAGCAGTCCCTGGACAGGGGGAGCTGATACGCAGTATTTT. Protein: CASSPWTGGADTQYF.

This clone was detected a few times. The rearrangement uses TRBV18 and TRBJ1-2, with D perhaps TRBD1 (5 bases). This CDR3 contains 16 residues. V was pared by 2 bases and J by 4 bases, with 17 bases between. CDR1 is KGHSH, CDR2 LQKENI, per germline. In DNA, the CDR3 is TGTGCCAGCTCACCATCGGCCCAGTCGAGGGGCTATGGCTACACCTTC. This codes for CASSPSAQSRGYGYTF.

This clone showed up just a few times. The rearrangement joins TRBV7-3 to TRBJ1-1, with a possible D match to TRBD1 (6 bases). Trimming took 5 bases from V and 1 from J, leaving 8 bases between them. Germline V gene lookup returns CDR1 SGHTA and CDR2 FQGTGA. The CDR3 is made up of 13 amino acids. The CDR3 loop is CASSKGQNTEAFF. The CDR3 coding sequence is TGTGCCAGCAGCAAGGGACAGAACACTGAAGCTTTCTTT.

Written as DNA, the CDR3 is TGCGCCAGCAGTTATAACACCGGGGAGCTGTTTTTT. Translating it yields CASSYNTGELFF. The chain couples TRBV5-1 to TRBJ2-2; D is undetermined. This CDR3 has 12 amino acids. The V and J ends lost 5 bases and 2 bases respectively, with 4 bases between them. Germline CDR1 is SGHRS and CDR2 is YFSETQ. Complete variable domain (other parts from reference TRBV5-1 and TRBJ2-2): KAGVTQTPRYLIKTRGQQVTLSCSPISGHRSVSWYQQTPGQGLQFLFEYFSETQRNKGNFPGRFSGRQFSNSRSEMNVSTLELGDSALYLCASSYNTGELFFGEGSRLTVL.

V is TRBV29-1 and J is TRBJ1-2; D not resolved. Germline loops: CDR1 SQVTM, CDR2 ANQGSEA. This CDR3 comprises 14 residues. V lost 0 bases, J lost 4 bases, and 12 bases lay in between. This chain's CDR3 is CSVEDEARTYGYTF. The CDR3 nucleotides are TGCAGCGTTGAAGATGAAGCCAGGACCTATGGCTACACCTTC.

This clone was recorded a few times. This chain connects TRBV4-1 to TRBJ1-2, with 8 bases matching TRBD1. Per the germline V gene, CDR1 is MGHRA and CDR2 is YSYEKL. Germline trimming cut 3 bases from V and 8 bases from J; bases unmatched to any gene: 14. The CDR3 has 16 residues. The DNA for the CDR3 is TGCGCCAGCAGCCACTTCTTTACAGGGGGAGGTAGGGGCTACACCTTC. It codes for CASSHFFTGGGRGYTF.

J is TRBJ2-5 and V is TRBV7-6; D unresolved. The CDR3 totals 12 residues. V was trimmed by 9 bases and J by 5 bases, leaving 13 bases between them. Germline CDR1 SGHVS, CDR2 FNYEAQ. The CDR3 bases are TGTGCCAGGGGGAAAGGGCTTGAGACCCAGTACTTC. It translates to CARGKGLETQYF.

This clone was found a few times. This chain links TRBV9 with TRBJ1-3, with D unresolved. V was clipped by 7 bases and J by 4 bases, with 9 bases between them. Germline V gene lookup returns CDR1 SGDLS and CDR2 YYNGEE. This CDR3 spans 12 amino acids. The CDR3 bases are TGTGCCAGCGAGAGGTTCGGAAACACCATATATTTT. Translated: CASERFGNTIYF.

This clone was found a few times. This chain connects TRBV30 to TRBJ1-1, with D unclear. The CDR3 covers 12 residues. Looked up from germline, CDR1 is GTSNPN and CDR2 is SVGIG (reference sequence). The V gene lost 5 bases and the J gene lost 3 bases, with 10 bases spanning the gap. CDR3 sequence (DNA): TGTGCCTGGGCTCTGCGGCACACTGAAGCTTTCTTT. It specifies CAWALRHTEAFF.